The T cell receptor (beta chain) under discussion was sequenced for a study of beta chain features in type 1 diabetes. General study findings and limits: A possible short-template PCR bias applies equally to patients and controls.

The entirety of the isolated RNA underwent reverse transcription, so expressed TCRB transcripts were sequenced. Assay used: immunoSEQ multiplex PCR; TCRdb lists only in-frame clones, some missing. Among about 220,000 clones listed, approximately 11% were seen once. V shed 4 bases and J 1 base; nucleotides not matched to a gene: 2. The CDR3 sequence is 14 residues long. Germline CDR1 MNHNY, CDR2 SVGAGI (reference sequence). This clone was found a few times. The antigen remains undetermined. All of the sorted populations showed purity greater than 98%. The clonotype comes from a man aged 18 to 30 in good health. The source material was central memory CD4+ T cells from blood. The chain recombines TRBV6-6 with TRBJ1-1, with 8 bases lining up with TRBD1. The CDR3 DNA sequence: TGTGCCAGCAGTTCACAGGGGGGGAACACTGAAGCTTTCTTT. Translated, it gives CASSSQGGNTEAFF.